The text below deals with one TCR beta chain. The sample belongs to a study of shared clonotypes between healthy human individuals. The germline CDR1 and CDR2 sequences are LNHDA and SQIVND (reference sequence). Unmatched junction bases numbered 5, after V lost 6 bases and J lost 5 bases. This CDR3 region has 13 residues. Terminally differentiated effector memory CD45RA+ cells were left out of the naive CD8 fraction, which was CD45RO-negative and positively selected for CCR7. Assay: immunoSEQ multiplex PCR; the TCRdb copy retains only in-frame clones and omits some. The top ten clones hold about 0.25% of a sample with fewer than 1 million clones, approximately 96% of them seen once.

The sample taken for sequencing was naive CD8+ T cells sorted from blood. The V and J genes are TRBV19 and TRBJ2-7; 9 bases are a match to TRBD1. The receptor's source is a man younger than 45 in good health. The CDR3 sequence: CASRGTGLHEQYF. The CDR3 DNA is TGTGCCAGTAGAGGGACAGGGCTCCACGAGCAGTACTTC.